A single sample is the source of the 21 T cell receptor beta chains below, sequenced in a study of T cell repertoires in cytomegalovirus infection (dated 2019 in TCRdb). Data came from an Illumina HiSeq 1500. TCRdb ran its own pipeline on the public reads, namely fastp trimming at Q25 and MiXCR clone calling, and kept in-frame beta chains. CDR3 protein sequences are deduplicated, and each keeps its most common genes and DNA. The sample table shows 310,000 or so distinct CDR3 sequences, and roughly 25% are seen once. In total, the top ten clones hold roughly 15% of the sample. Which antigens these TCRs recognize remains unknown. Taken with the paper, the label for treatment or condition translates to: in vitro stimulation with specific CMV peptide epitopes to enrich CMV-specific T cells. The sequencing used cultured PBMCs, collected from culture after CMV antigen stimulation. The receptor source for this set is a human donor in good health (CMV status not recorded). Some clones in this sample may be carry-over from other donors' samples.

This chain joins TRBV29-1 and TRBJ2-1; unclear D gene. The CDR3 has 15 amino acids. Germline CDR1 is SQVTM and CDR2 is ANQGSEA. The V end lost 3 bases, the J end lost 2 bases, and 14 bases lay between the germline ends. CDR3 in DNA: TGCAGCGTTGAGTACGTCGCCGGAGCCTACAATGAGCAGTTCTTC. Translated, it gives CSVEYVAGAYNEQFF.

The table lists this clonotype with many counts. This chain connects TRBV7-2 to TRBJ2-1; 11 nucleotides align to TRBD2. The J segment lost 10 bases and the V segment lost 3 bases, leaving 11 bases of the junction unmatched. Germline assignment: CDR1 SGHTA and CDR2 FQGNSA. The CDR3 totals 16 residues. CDR3 nucleotides: TGTGCCAGCAGCTTGATCCTAGCGGGAGGCGGGGGAGAGCAGTTCTTC. It is translated as CASSLILAGGGGEQFF.

V usage is TRBV4-2 and J usage is TRBJ2-3; weak D call: TRBD1 (5 bases). The CDR3 extends over 18 amino acids. The germline gives CDR1 LGHNA, CDR2 YNFKEQ. Trimming left V 0 bases short and J 2 bases short, with 18 bases between. CDR3 bases: TGTGCCAGCAGCCAAGATTTCCAGGGCGCCCCTCCCACAGATACGCAGTATTTT. It is translated as CASSQDFQGAPPTDTQYF.

This clonotype was seen a handful of times. V usage is TRBV7-2 and J usage is TRBJ2-3; 9 bases are a match to TRBD2. V shed 4 bases, J shed 1 base, and the junction held 6 bases outside the gene matches. CDR3 size: 16 residues. The germline gives CDR1 SGHTA, CDR2 FQGNSA. Here the CDR3 DNA reads TGTGCCAGCAGCTATTTAGCGGGGGCGGGCACAGATACGCAGTATTTT. Translated, it gives CASSYLAGAGTDTQYF. The full variable domain, in which reference TRBV7-2 and TRBJ2-3 provide the parts outside the CDR3, is GAGVSQSPSNKVTEKGKDVELRCDPISGHTALYWYRQSLGQGLEFLIYFQGNSAPDKSGLPSDRFSAERTGGSVSTLTIQRTQQEDSAVYLCASSYLAGAGTDTQYFGPGTRLTVL.

As concerns this clonotype: A much larger clone differs by one base, so this may be a read error. The missing conserved phenylalanine or tryptophan at the end of this CDR3 makes a read error likely. The genes are TRBV7-2 and TRBJ1-5; 7 bases agree with TRBD1. The CDR3 has 15 amino acids. V lost 5 bases to trimming and J lost 3 bases; unmatched junction nucleotides: 7. Germline V CDR1 and CDR2: SGHTA, FQGNSA. The CDR3 loop is CASSQADRVNQPQHL. The CDR3, as DNA: TGTGCCAGCAGCCAAGCTGACAGGGTCAATCAGCCCCAGCATCTT.

The gene calls are TRBV7-9 and TRBJ2-7, with D uncertain. The CDR3 is 12 amino acids. V was clipped by 3 bases and J by 2 bases, with 5 bases between them. Germline CDR1 reads SEHNR; CDR2 reads FQNEAQ (reference sequence). The CDR3 DNA sequence: TGTGCCAGCAGCTTTCGAGCCTACGAGCAGTACTTC. It is translated as CASSFRAYEQYF. Full variable domain (rest looked up from reference TRBV7-9 and TRBJ2-7): DTGVSQNPRHKITKRGQNVTFRCDPISEHNRLYWYRQTLGQGPEFLTYFQNEAQLEKSRLLSDRFSAERPKGSFSTLEIQRTEQGDSAMYLCASSFRAYEQYFGPGTRLTVT.

J is TRBJ2-1 and V is TRBV5-6; 15 bases map to TRBD2. The V and J ends lost 4 bases and 10 bases, in that order; junction bases with no gene match: 12. This CDR3 contains 17 residues. Germline assignment: CDR1 SGHDT and CDR2 YYEEEE. The CDR3 reads CASSTGLAGGPYQEQFF. CDR3 nucleotide sequence: TGTGCCAGCAGCACCGGACTAGCGGGAGGGCCTTATCAAGAGCAGTTCTTC.

The J gene is TRBJ1-1, the V gene TRBV7-8, with D maybe TRBD1 (6 bases). The CDR3 consists of 16 residues. Germline assignment: CDR1 SGHVS and CDR2 FQNEAQ. The V and J ends lost 0 bases and 5 bases respectively, with 16 bases between them. CDR3 sequence: CASSLAQGSEGTEAFF. CDR3 sequence (DNA): TGTGCCAGCAGCTTAGCGCAGGGGTCAGAGGGAACTGAAGCTTTCTTT.

The chain combines TRBV4-3 with TRBJ2-2; no clear D gene. Trimming took off 0 bases at V and 7 bases at J, with 15 bases between the two ends. CDR1 LGHNA and CDR2 YSLEER come from the germline V gene. The CDR3 sequence is 16 residues long. Written as DNA, the CDR3 is TGCGCCAGCAGCCAAGATAGAACTTCCTCCCACGGGGAGCTGTTTTTT. It codes for CASSQDRTSSHGELFF.

This clonotype was observed many times. J is TRBJ2-7 and V is TRBV7-2; 16 positions match TRBD2. Looked up from germline, CDR1 is SGHTA and CDR2 is FQGNSA. There are 14 residues in the CDR3. V shed 8 bases, J shed 6 bases, and the junction held 4 bases outside the gene matches. The CDR3 DNA follows: TGTGCCAGCGGGGGGACTAGCGGGAGGGGCGAGCAGTACTTC. It is translated as CASGGTSGRGEQYF.

This clonotype showed up just a few times. The chain's CDR3 is CSARRTGEEKLFF. Here the CDR3 DNA reads TGCAGTGCTCGCCGGACAGGGGAGGAAAAACTGTTTTTT. This chain links TRBV20-1 with TRBJ1-4, with 9 bases aligning to TRBD1. Germline CDR1 reads DFQATT; CDR2 reads SNEGSKA (reference sequence). V trimming: 5 bases; J trimming: 8 bases; junction bases outside the gene matches: 6. The CDR3 runs to 13 residues.

This clonotype was found many times. V is TRBV7-2 and J is TRBJ1-6; 9 bases fit TRBD1. Germline-derived CDR1 and CDR2 are SGHTA and FQGNSA. CDR3 length: 16 amino acids. The V gene end was trimmed by 4 bases and the J gene end by 9 bases; junction bases not matched to a gene: 10. Here the CDR3 DNA reads TGTGCCAGCAGCTACGCCGGGACAGGGAGAGGTTCACCCCTCCACTTT. Its protein product is CASSYAGTGRGSPLHF.

The J gene is TRBJ1-5, the V gene TRBV18; D is uncertain. Looked up from germline, CDR1 is KGHSH and CDR2 is LQKENI. There are 14 residues in the CDR3. Trimming took 3 bases from V and 3 from J, leaving 9 bases between them. The CDR3 protein is CASSPLWTNQPQHF. Written as DNA, the CDR3 is TGTGCCAGCTCACCCCTCTGGACCAATCAGCCCCAGCATTTT. Looking up the rest from reference TRBV18 and TRBJ1-5 gives the full variable domain: NAGVMQNPRHLVRRRGQEARLRCSPMKGHSHVYWYRQLPEEGLKFMVYLQKENIIDESGMPKERFSAEFPKEGPSILRIQQVVRGDSAAYFCASSPLWTNQPQHFGDGTRLSIL.

This chain joins TRBV29-1 and TRBJ1-5; the D gene is possibly TRBD1 (6 bases). The V gene's germline CDR1 is SQVTM and CDR2 ANQGSEA. CDR3 size: 14 residues. V was cut by 3 bases and J by 7 bases, with 16 bases left in between. The chain's CDR3 is CSVDIGGQGQPQHF. The CDR3 DNA sequence: TGCAGCGTTGATATAGGGGGTCAGGGGCAGCCCCAGCATTTT.

The chain uses TRBV6-5 and TRBJ1-6; no reliable D call. Trimming removed 4 bases at V and 4 bases at J, with 23 bases between. Germline V gene lookup returns CDR1 MNHEY and CDR2 SVGAGI. The length of the CDR3 is 19 residues. In DNA, the CDR3 is TGTGCCAGCAGTTCTGACGTATCCGGGGTCGAAACTTATAATTCACCCCTCCACTTT. It translates to CASSSDVSGVETYNSPLHF.

CDR3 protein: CASSVSTGGDYEQYF. The CDR3 nucleotides read TGTGCCAGCAGCGTTTCGACGGGAGGGGATTACGAGCAGTACTTC. V gene TRBV9 combines with J gene TRBJ2-7, with TRBD2 matching over 8 bases. V lost 2 bases to trimming and J lost 4 bases; unmatched junction nucleotides: 8. CDR1 and CDR2 (germline): SGDLS, YYNGEE. The CDR3 has 15 amino acids. Full variable domain (missing parts from reference TRBV9 and TRBJ2-7): DSGVTQTPKHLITATGQRVTLRCSPRSGDLSVYWYQQSLDQGLQFLIQYYNGEERAKGNILERFSAQQFPDLHSELNLSSLELGDSALYFCASSVSTGGDYEQYFGPGTRLTVT.

In nucleotides, the CDR3 is TGTGCCAGCAGCCCCTCGACTAGCGCACTCCAAGAGACCCAGTACTTC. It yields the protein CASSPSTSALQETQYF. The chain has TRBV5-4 and TRBJ2-5; 8 nucleotides align to TRBD2. The J segment lost 1 base and the V segment lost 4 bases, leaving 9 bases of the junction unmatched. CDR3 length: 16 residues. Germline assignment: CDR1 SGHNT and CDR2 YYREEE (reference sequence).

The chain recombines TRBV3-1 with TRBJ2-7, with 7 nucleotides matching TRBD2. CDR3 length: 14 residues. From germline, CDR1 is LGHDT and CDR2 YNNKEL (reference sequence). The V gene end was trimmed by 0 bases and the J gene end by 3 bases; junction bases not matched to a gene: 2. This CDR3 reads CASSQDLAGYEQYV. The CDR3 nucleotides are TGTGCCAGCAGCCAAGATTTAGCGGGCTACGAGCAGTACGTC.

J is TRBJ1-4 and V is TRBV13; 10 bases align to TRBD1. The CDR3 length is 15 residues. J was trimmed by 6 bases and V by 3 bases; bases with no gene match: 4. CDR1 is PRHDT and CDR2 is FYEKMQ in the germline V gene (reference sequence). CDR3 sequence reads: CASSFTGTGDEKLFF. CDR3 bases: TGTGCCAGCAGCTTCACCGGGACAGGGGATGAAAAACTGTTTTTT.

This clonotype was found many times. The rearrangement links TRBV7-2 to TRBJ2-1; possible D gene TRBD2, 6 bases. The germline CDR1 and CDR2 sequences are SGHTA and FQGNSA. Trimming cost V 5 bases and J 6 bases, with 20 bases left between them. The CDR3 length is 16 residues. In DNA, the CDR3 is TGTGCCAGCAGCGCCGCGGGGACCCTCAAGGCCAATGAGCAGTTCTTC. This codes for CASSAAGTLKANEQFF. Variable domain in full (rest from reference TRBV7-2 and TRBJ2-1): GAGVSQSPSNKVTEKGKDVELRCDPISGHTALYWYRQSLGQGLEFLIYFQGNSAPDKSGLPSDRFSAERTGGSVSTLTIQRTQQEDSAVYLCASSAAGTLKANEQFFGPGTRLTVL.

This rearrangement joins TRBV4-3 to TRBJ1-2; D unresolved. Germline-derived CDR1 and CDR2 are LGHNA and YSLEER. Trimming stripped 0 bases from V and 6 bases from J, with 8 bases between. CDR3 length: 13 residues. The CDR3 reads CASSQELRDGYTF. The CDR3 coding sequence is TGCGCCAGCAGCCAAGAACTTCGTGATGGCTACACCTTC.